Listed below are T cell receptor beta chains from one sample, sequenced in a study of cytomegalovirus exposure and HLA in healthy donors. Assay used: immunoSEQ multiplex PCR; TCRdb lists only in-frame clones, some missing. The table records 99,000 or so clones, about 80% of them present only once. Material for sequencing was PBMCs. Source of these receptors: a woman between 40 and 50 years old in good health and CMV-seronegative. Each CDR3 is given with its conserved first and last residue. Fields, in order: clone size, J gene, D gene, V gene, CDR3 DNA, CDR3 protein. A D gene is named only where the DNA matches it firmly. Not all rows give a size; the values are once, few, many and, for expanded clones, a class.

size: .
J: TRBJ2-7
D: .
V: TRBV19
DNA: TGTGCCAGTAGGCAAGGAGGGGACGAGCAGTACTTC
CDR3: CASRQGGDEQYF

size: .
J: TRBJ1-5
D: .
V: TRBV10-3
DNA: TGTGCCATCAGTCCAGGACAGAATCAGCCCCAGCATTTT
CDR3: CAISPGQNQPQHF

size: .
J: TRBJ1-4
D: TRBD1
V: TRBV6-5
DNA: TGTGCCAGCAGCAACAGGGGTACCCCCCAATTTTTT
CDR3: CASSNRGTPQFF

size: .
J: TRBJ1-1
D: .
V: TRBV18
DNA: TGTGCCAGCTCATTGCGACAGGACACTGAAGCTTTCTTT
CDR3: CASSLRQDTEAFF

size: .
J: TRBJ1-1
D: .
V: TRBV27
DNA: TGTGCCAGCCGTTTGGACAGATTGAACACTGAAGCTTTCTTT
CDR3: CASRLDRLNTEAFF

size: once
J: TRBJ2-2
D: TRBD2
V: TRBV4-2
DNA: TGTGCCAGCAGCCGTAAACTAGCGGGAGTACAGGGCACCGGGGAGCTGTTTTTT
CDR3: CASSRKLAGVQGTGELFF

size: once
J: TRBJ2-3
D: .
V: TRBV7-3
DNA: TGTGCCAGCACTTCTAGCACAGATACGCAGTATTTT
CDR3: CASTSSTDTQYF

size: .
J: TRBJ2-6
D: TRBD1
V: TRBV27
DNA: TGTGCCAGCAGTTGGACAGGGCAGTCTGGGGCCAACGTCCTGACTTTC
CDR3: CASSWTGQSGANVLTF

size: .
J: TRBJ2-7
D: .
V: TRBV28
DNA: TGTGCCAGCTCCTTAGGGGGCTACGAGCAGTACTTC
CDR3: CASSLGGYEQYF

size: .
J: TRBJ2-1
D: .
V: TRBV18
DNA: TGTGCCAGCTCACCCGGATGGGCGAATGAGCAGTTCTTC
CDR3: CASSPGWANEQFF

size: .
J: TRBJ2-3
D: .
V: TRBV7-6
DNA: TGTGCCAGCAGCTTAGGCGTTGATACGCAGTATTTT
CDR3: CASSLGVDTQYF

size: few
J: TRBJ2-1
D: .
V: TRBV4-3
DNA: TGCGCCAGCAGCCAAGGCGGGACCTACAATGAGCAGTTCTTC
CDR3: CASSQGGTYNEQFF

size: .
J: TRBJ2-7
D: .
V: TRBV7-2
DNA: TGTGCCAGCAGCGGAGACTACGAGCAGTACTTC
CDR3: CASSGDYEQYF

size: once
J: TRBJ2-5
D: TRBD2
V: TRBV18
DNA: TGTGCCAGCTCACCACTTACTAGCGGGAGTTCTCAAAGGGGGCAAGAGACCCAGTACTTC
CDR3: CASSPLTSGSSQRGQETQYF

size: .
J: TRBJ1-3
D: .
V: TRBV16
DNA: TGTGCCAGCAGCCAATCGCGGGCGAGGGGAAACACCATATATTTT
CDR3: CASSQSRARGNTIYF

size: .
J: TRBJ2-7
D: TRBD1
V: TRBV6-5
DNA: TGTGCCAGCAGTGGACCGGGACAGGGTGGCTACGAGCAGTACTTC
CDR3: CASSGPGQGGYEQYF

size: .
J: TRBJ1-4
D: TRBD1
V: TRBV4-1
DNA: TGCGCCAGCAGCCGACAGGGGGACCATGAAAAACTGTTTTTT
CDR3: CASSRQGDHEKLFF

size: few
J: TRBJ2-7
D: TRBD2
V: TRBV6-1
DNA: TGTGCCAGCAGTGCCCCCGGGGCGGGAGGCACCTACGAGCAGTACTTC
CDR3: CASSAPGAGGTYEQYF

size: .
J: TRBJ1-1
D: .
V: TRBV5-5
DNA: TGTGCCAGCAGCTGGGGAGTCAACACTGAAGCTTTCTTT
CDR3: CASSWGVNTEAFF

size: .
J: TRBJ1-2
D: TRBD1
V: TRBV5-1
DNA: TGCGCCAGCAGCCGGGACAGCAACTATGGCTACACCTTC
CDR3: CASSRDSNYGYTF

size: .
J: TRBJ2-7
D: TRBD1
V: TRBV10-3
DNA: TGTGCCATCGCTGGGACAGGGAATTACGAGCAGTACTTC
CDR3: CAIAGTGNYEQYF

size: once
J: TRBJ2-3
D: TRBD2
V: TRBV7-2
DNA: TGTGCCAGCAGCTCCCTCCTTACTAGCGGGCGCACAGATACGCAGTATTTT
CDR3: CASSSLLTSGRTDTQYF

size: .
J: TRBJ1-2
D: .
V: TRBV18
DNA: TGTGCCAGCTCACCTTCTGCTGGCAACTATGGCTACACCTTC
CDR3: CASSPSAGNYGYTF

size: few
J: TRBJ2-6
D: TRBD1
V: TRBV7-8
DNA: TGTGCCAGCAGGAAGGACAGGGTTAATCTTAACTCTGGGGCCAACGTCCTGACTTTC
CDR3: CASRKDRVNLNSGANVLTF

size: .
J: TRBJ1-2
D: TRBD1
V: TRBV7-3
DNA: TGTGCCAGCAGCTGGGGACAGGGGGACTATGGCTACACCTTC
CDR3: CASSWGQGDYGYTF

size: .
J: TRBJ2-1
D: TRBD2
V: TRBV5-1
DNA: TGCGCCAGCAGCTCAGTAGCGGGAGTTCCGGATGAGCAGTTCTTC
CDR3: CASSSVAGVPDEQFF

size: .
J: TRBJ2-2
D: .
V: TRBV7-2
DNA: TGTGCCAGCAGCAGCCAATCCTCGAACACCGGGGAGCTGTTTTTT
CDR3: CASSSQSSNTGELFF

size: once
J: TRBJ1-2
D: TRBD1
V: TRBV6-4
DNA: TGTGCCAGCAGGGGACAGGAGAACTATGGCTACACCTTC
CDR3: CASRGQENYGYTF

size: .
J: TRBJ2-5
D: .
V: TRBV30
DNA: TGTGCCTGGAGTGTACTGTCCCAAGAGACCCAGTACTTC
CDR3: CAWSVLSQETQYF

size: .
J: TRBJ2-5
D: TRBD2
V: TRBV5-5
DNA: TGTGCCAGCAGCTTGGCCAAGGAGCTAGCGGGACAAGAGACCCAGTACTTC
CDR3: CASSLAKELAGQETQYF

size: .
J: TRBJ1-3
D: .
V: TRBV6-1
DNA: TGTGCCAGCAGTGAAGCGGGGGAGGGTGGAAACACCATATATTTT
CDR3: CASSEAGEGGNTIYF

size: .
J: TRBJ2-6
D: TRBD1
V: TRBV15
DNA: TGTGCCACCAGCACCCGGGACAGGGTGGCGGGGGCCAACGTCCTGACTTTC
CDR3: CATSTRDRVAGANVLTF

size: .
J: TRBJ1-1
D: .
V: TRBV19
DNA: TGTGCCAGTACCCACTCGGGGTACACTGAAGCTTTCTTT
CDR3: CASTHSGYTEAFF

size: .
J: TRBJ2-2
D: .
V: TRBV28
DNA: TGTGCCAGCATTCACAGGGAAACCGGGGAGCTGTTTTTT
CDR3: CASIHRETGELFF

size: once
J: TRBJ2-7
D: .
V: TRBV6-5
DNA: TGTGCCAGCAGTTCCGTTGGCGGGCCTTACTACGAGCAGTACTTC
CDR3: CASSSVGGPYYEQYF

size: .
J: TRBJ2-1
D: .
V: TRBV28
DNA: TGTGCCAGCAGTCCTTTCAATGAGCAGTTCTTC
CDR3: CASSPFNEQFF

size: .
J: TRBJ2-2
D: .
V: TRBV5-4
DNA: TGTGCCAGCAGCTTGACTAGCCTTAGCACCGGGGAGCTGTTTTTT
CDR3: CASSLTSLSTGELFF

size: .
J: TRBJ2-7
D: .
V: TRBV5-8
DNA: TGTGCCAGCAGCTTGGACCCCCTTCTGGGGGGGCCCATCTCCTACGAGCAGTACTTC
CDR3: CASSLDPLLGGPISYEQYF

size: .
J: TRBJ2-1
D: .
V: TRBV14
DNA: TGTGCCAGCAGCCAAGAGGTCGTGCAGGGGCAGTTCTTC
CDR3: CASSQEVVQGQFF

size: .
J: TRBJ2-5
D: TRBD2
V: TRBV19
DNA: TGTGCCAGTAGCCTAGCGGGATATGGAGTGGAGACCCAGTACTTC
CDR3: CASSLAGYGVETQYF

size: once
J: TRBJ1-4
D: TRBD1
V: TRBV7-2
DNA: TGTGCCAGCAGCTCCAGGGGGCGGGAAAAACTGTTTTTT
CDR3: CASSSRGREKLFF

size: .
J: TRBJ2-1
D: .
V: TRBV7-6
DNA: TGTGCCAGCAGCTTAGCGCTTGGCAGAGAGCAGTTCTTC
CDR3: CASSLALGREQFF

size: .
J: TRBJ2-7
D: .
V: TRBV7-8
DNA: TGTGCCAGTTCTGGAGGGACTTTATACGAGCAGTACTTC
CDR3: CASSGGTLYEQYF

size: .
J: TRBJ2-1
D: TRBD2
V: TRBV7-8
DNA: TGTGCCAGCAGCCTGGGACTAGCGGGAATAGAGCAGTTCTTC
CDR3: CASSLGLAGIEQFF

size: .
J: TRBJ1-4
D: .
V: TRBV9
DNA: TGTGCCAGCAGCGTAGGGAAAAGAAGGGGTAATGAAAAACTGTTTTTT
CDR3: CASSVGKRRGNEKLFF

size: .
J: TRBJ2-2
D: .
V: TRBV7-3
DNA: TGTGCCAGCAGCCGAGGGAGCGGAGGGGACACCGGGGAGCTGTTTTTT
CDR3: CASSRGSGGDTGELFF

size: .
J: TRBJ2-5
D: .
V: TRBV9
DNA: TGTGCCAGCAGCGTACTGGCAGGGATGGCCAGCGAGACCCAGTACTTC
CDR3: CASSVLAGMASETQYF

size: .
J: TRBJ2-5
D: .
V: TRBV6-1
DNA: TGTGCCAGCAGTGAACGGGGGAGGCAAGAGACCCAGTACTTC
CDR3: CASSERGRQETQYF

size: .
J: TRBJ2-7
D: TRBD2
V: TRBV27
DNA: TGTGCCAGCAGCTATGGGACTAGCAACGAGCAGTACTTC
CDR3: CASSYGTSNEQYF

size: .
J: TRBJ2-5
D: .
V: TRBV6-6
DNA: TGTGCCAGCGAAAGGCGGCAGGGAGGAGAGACCCAGTACTTC
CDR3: CASERRQGGETQYF

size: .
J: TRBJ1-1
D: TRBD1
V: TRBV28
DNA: TGTGCCAGCAGGGGACAGGGAGACACTGAAGCTTTCTTT
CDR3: CASRGQGDTEAFF

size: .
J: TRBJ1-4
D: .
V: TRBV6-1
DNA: TGTGCCAGCAGTGAAACCCGGGGGGCTGGGGAAAAACTGTTTTTT
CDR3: CASSETRGAGEKLFF

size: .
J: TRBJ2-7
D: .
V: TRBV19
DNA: TGTGCCAGTAGTGGGGGGGGCCTCGGGGGCGAGCAGTACTTC
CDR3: CASSGGGLGGEQYF

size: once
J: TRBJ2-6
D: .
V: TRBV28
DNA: TGTGCCAGCAGGAACAGGTTAGACGTCCTGACTTTC
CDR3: CASRNRLDVLTF

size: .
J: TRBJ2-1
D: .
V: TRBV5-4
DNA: TGTGCCAGCAGCTTTCACTCCTACAATGAGCAGTTCTTC
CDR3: CASSFHSYNEQFF